The 24 T cell receptor beta chains presented below share a single source sample, sequenced in a study of beta chain features in type 1 diabetes. Points from the study as a whole: All four CD4+ subsets from Type 1 diabetes patients carried moderately but significantly shorter TCRB CDR3s.

Since all of the isolated RNA was reverse transcribed, expressed TCRB transcripts were what got sequenced. The data were produced by immunoSEQ multiplex PCR, yet TCRdb's version contains in-frame clones alone and is incomplete. The data show 200,000 to 300,000 clones, roughly 22% seen once. Their antigens remain unidentified. Sequenced material: naive CD4+ T cells from blood. The receptors here all came from a woman in her forties with type 1 diabetes.

This clone was counted a few times. This chain joins TRBV30 and TRBJ2-7, with D perhaps TRBD1 (6 bases). Trimming took 2 bases from V and 8 from J, leaving 25 bases between them. CDR3 length: 16 amino acids. Germline V CDR1 and CDR2: GTSNPN, SVGIG (reference sequence). The CDR3 sequence: CAWSSHRDTSGLQQYF. DNA of the CDR3: TGTGCCTGGAGTTCCCACCGGGACACCTCAGGCTTACAGCAGTACTTC.

The sample holds a few counts of this clone. The V and J genes are TRBV18 and TRBJ1-1; no clear D. V was cut by 2 bases and J by 3 bases, with 13 bases left in between. The CDR3 spans 15 residues. CDR1 KGHSH and CDR2 LQKENI come from the germline V gene. The CDR3 protein is CASSPSGAWDTEAFF. The CDR3 DNA reads as TGTGCCAGCTCACCATCTGGAGCATGGGACACTGAAGCTTTCTTT.

This clone was counted only a few times. This sequence joins TRBV25-1 and TRBJ1-4, with D maybe TRBD1 (5 bases). Germline loops: CDR1 MGHDK, CDR2 SYGVNS. V was shortened by 7 bases and J by 8 bases, with 23 bases between the two germline ends. CDR3 length equals 16 residues. CDR3 in DNA: TGTGCCAGCACCCCAGCAGGAGGGGAAGATGCGGAAAAACTGTTTTTT. It is translated as CASTPAGGEDAEKLFF.

This sequence joins TRBV28 and TRBJ2-1; no clear D gene. V was shortened by 4 bases and J by 0 bases, with 13 bases between the two germline ends. Per germline, CDR1 MDHEN and CDR2 SYDVKM. The CDR3 extends over 16 amino acids. DNA for the CDR3: TGTGCCAGCAGTTCCGTCGACACCAGCTCCTACAATGAGCAGTTCTTC. Translating it yields CASSSVDTSSYNEQFF.

Written as DNA, the CDR3 is TGTGCCAGCAGCCCGACCTGGGCTCAGCCCCAGCATTTT. This sequence encodes CASSPTWAQPQHF. The chain links TRBV7-9 to TRBJ1-5; D gene ambiguous. This CDR3 is 13 amino acids long. V dropped 5 bases and J dropped 6 bases, with 11 bases sitting between them. Germline V gene sequence: CDR1 SEHNR, CDR2 FQNEAQ (reference sequence).

The chain has TRBV5-4 and TRBJ2-2; TRBD2 might be the D (8 bases). The CDR3 covers 18 residues. Germline assignment: CDR1 SGHNT and CDR2 YYREEE (reference sequence). The V and J ends lost 4 bases and 2 bases respectively, with 21 bases between them. The CDR3: CASSPGGGGQINTGELFF. The CDR3 bases are TGTGCCAGCAGCCCGGGAGGGGGGGGACAGATAAACACCGGGGAGCTGTTTTTT.

This sequence joins TRBV5-1 and TRBJ1-1, with no clear D. V was trimmed by 6 bases and J by 4 bases, leaving 13 bases between them. Germline CDR1 and CDR2: SGHRS and YFSETQ. The CDR3 is 13 amino acids. This CDR3 reads CASNPSGSTEAFF. Written as DNA, the CDR3 is TGCGCCAGCAATCCATCGGGGTCCACTGAAGCTTTCTTT.

The chain links TRBV9 to TRBJ2-3; weak D call: TRBD1 (6 bases). Germline V CDR1 and CDR2: SGDLS, YYNGEE. The CDR3 has 15 amino acids. The ends were cut back, 4 bases at V and 2 bases at J, with 14 bases in the middle. The CDR3 nucleotides read TGTGCCAGCAGCTCCACCGTGGGGGCCACAGATACGCAGTATTTT. It is translated as CASSSTVGATDTQYF.

The rearrangement links TRBV4-3 to TRBJ2-2; unclear D gene. From germline, CDR1 is LGHNA and CDR2 YSLEER. The CDR3 consists of 16 residues. Trimming removed 0 bases from V and 1 base from J, with 9 bases in between. CDR3 in amino acids: CASSQDPAGNTGELFF. The CDR3 nucleotides read TGCGCCAGCAGCCAAGATCCGGCAGGGAACACCGGGGAGCTGTTTTTT.

This clone was counted between two and nine times. The chain couples TRBV20-1 to TRBJ2-5, with D unclear. Gene TRBJ2-7 matches the end of the DNA better, so the J call may be wrong. Germline V gene lookup returns CDR1 DFQATT and CDR2 SNEGSKA (reference sequence). The CDR3 runs to 11 residues. CDR3 coding DNA: TGCAGTGCTAGAGCTGGAAGCGAGCAGTACTTC. Amino acids: CSARAGSEQYF.

J is TRBJ2-1 and V is TRBV5-4; 8 bases align to TRBD1. The CDR3 spans 15 residues. Germline V gene lookup returns CDR1 SGHNT and CDR2 YYREEE (reference sequence). Trimming removed 4 bases from V and 5 bases from J; junction bases left unmatched: 8. This chain's CDR3 is CASSRQGLSDNEQFF. The CDR3 coding sequence is TGTGCCAGCAGCCGACAGGGGCTATCCGACAATGAGCAGTTCTTC.

The sample holds a few counts of this clone. As DNA, the CDR3 is TGCAGCGTGCAGGGGACTAATGAAAAACTGTTTTTT. It yields the protein CSVQGTNEKLFF. V usage is TRBV29-1 and J usage is TRBJ1-4; tentatively, D is TRBD1 (6 bases). CDR1 SQVTM and CDR2 ANQGSEA come from the germline V gene. The CDR3 is made up of 12 amino acids. V was shortened by 6 bases and J by 2 bases, with 7 bases between the two germline ends.

This clone was found once. J is TRBJ1-4 and V is TRBV7-9; no reliable D call. The CDR3 loop spans 15 amino acids. V was pared by 3 bases and J by 8 bases, with 16 bases between. From germline, CDR1 is SEHNR and CDR2 FQNEAQ (reference sequence). CDR3 DNA: TGTGCCAGCAGCTTGGTCAGGAAATCAGAAGAAAAACTGTTTTTT. It translates to CASSLVRKSEEKLFF.

This clone was observed a handful of times. The chain uses TRBV29-1 and TRBJ2-3, with D possibly matching TRBD1 (6 bases). This CDR3 has 16 amino acids. V was trimmed by 7 bases and J by 6 bases, leaving 26 bases between them. Germline CDR1 SQVTM, CDR2 ANQGSEA. CDR3 bases: TGCAGCGCCGCACGTGTGGGACATGACCTCGGGGATACGCAGTATTTT. It encodes CSAARVGHDLGDTQYF.

As for this clone: The same CDR3 is also encoded by other DNA sequences in this sample. This sequence joins TRBV5-1 and TRBJ2-1, with TRBD2 matching over 11 bases. There are 15 residues in the CDR3. Germline trimming cut 3 bases from V and 9 bases from J; bases unmatched to any gene: 8. Germline V CDR1 and CDR2: SGHRS, YFSETQ. The CDR3 sequence: CASSSIAGGPGEQFF. CDR3 sequence (DNA): TGCGCCAGCAGCTCCATAGCGGGAGGGCCTGGTGAGCAGTTCTTC.

This clone was found a few times. The gene calls are TRBV9 and TRBJ2-7; D gene ambiguous. The CDR3 contains 12 residues. Germline values: CDR1 SGDLS, CDR2 YYNGEE. Trimming took off 4 bases at V and 4 bases at J, with 9 bases between the two ends. CDR3: CASSSSVYEQYF. CDR3 nucleotide sequence: TGTGCCAGCAGCTCCAGTGTATACGAGCAGTACTTC. Combining the CDR3 with reference TRBV9 and TRBJ2-7 gives the whole variable domain DSGVTQTPKHLITATGQRVTLRCSPRSGDLSVYWYQQSLDQGLQFLIQYYNGEERAKGNILERFSAQQFPDLHSELNLSSLELGDSALYFCASSSSVYEQYFGPGTRLTVT.

This clone was observed a few times. The chain recombines TRBV25-1 with TRBJ2-1; possible D gene TRBD1, 5 bases. CDR3 size: 17 residues. Trimming took 3 bases from V and 6 from J, leaving 21 bases between them. Germline-derived CDR1 and CDR2 are MGHDK and SYGVNS. CDR3 region: CASSESRLPLRGNEQFF. For the CDR3, the DNA is TGTGCCAGCAGTGAGTCGCGGCTTCCCCTTAGGGGCAATGAGCAGTTCTTC.

V gene TRBV30 combines with J gene TRBJ1-2, with D hard to call. With 3 bases removed from V and 8 bases from J, the gap between germline ends came to 13 bases. The CDR3 contains 12 residues. Germline loops: CDR1 GTSNPN, CDR2 SVGIG (reference sequence). As DNA, the CDR3 is TGTGCCTGGAGAGCAGCAAGCGTAGGCTACACCTTC. Translation gives CAWRAASVGYTF.

The chain links TRBV11-2 to TRBJ1-6, with 7 bases fitting TRBD1. Germline values: CDR1 SGHAT, CDR2 FQNNGV. The junction had 1 base not matched to a gene; V was cut back by 2 bases and J by 15 bases. The CDR3 contains 11 residues. The CDR3 loop reads CASSLTGDLHF. CDR3 DNA sequence: TGTGCCAGCAGCTTAACAGGGGACCTCCACTTT. Full variable domain (missing parts from reference TRBV11-2 and TRBJ1-6): EAGVAQSPRYKIIEKRQSVAFWCNPISGHATLYWYQQILGQGPKLLIQFQNNGVVDDSQLPKDRFSAERLKGVDSTLKIQPAKLEDSAVYLCASSLTGDLHFGNGTRLTVT.

This clone has a handful of counts. The chain has TRBV18 and TRBJ1-1; 8 bases line up with TRBD1. The CDR3 totals 12 residues. Germline assignment: CDR1 KGHSH and CDR2 LQKENI. J gave up 7 bases and V 5 bases, and 3 bases lay outside the gene matches. The CDR3 loop is CASSGQGDEAFF. The CDR3 DNA sequence: TGTGCCAGCTCAGGACAGGGCGATGAAGCTTTCTTT.

This clone was picked up a small number of times. The gene calls are TRBV7-2 and TRBJ1-2, with 7 positions matching TRBD1. The germline CDR1 and CDR2 sequences are SGHTA and FQGNSA. The CDR3 is made up of 15 amino acids. With 0 bases clipped from V and 6 bases from J, the junction kept 7 bases outside the gene matches. CDR3 sequence reads: CASSLAYDRVDGYTF. The CDR3 bases are TGTGCCAGCAGCTTAGCGTACGACAGGGTAGATGGCTACACCTTC.

This rearrangement joins TRBV9 to TRBJ2-7, with D tentatively TRBD1 (5 bases). The CDR3 has 13 residues. From germline, CDR1 is SGDLS and CDR2 YYNGEE. Trimming shortened V by 5 bases and J by 5 bases, and 14 bases separated the two germline ends. The CDR3 region is CASSQGSGNEQYF. The DNA for the CDR3 is TGTGCCAGCAGTCAAGGGTCAGGGAACGAGCAGTACTTC.

V usage is TRBV28 and J usage is TRBJ1-1; D ambiguous. V dropped 5 bases and J dropped 0 bases, with 10 bases sitting between them. The CDR3 loop spans 14 amino acids. The germline V gene has CDR1 MDHEN and CDR2 SYDVKM. In DNA, the CDR3 is TGTGCCAGCAGTCTCAAGTACATGAACACTGAAGCTTTCTTT. Protein product: CASSLKYMNTEAFF. Looking up the rest from reference TRBV28 and TRBJ1-1 gives the full variable domain: DVKVTQSSRYLVKRTGEKVFLECVQDMDHENMFWYRQDPGLGLRLIYFSYDVKMKEKGDIPEGYSVSREKKERFSLILESASTNQTSMYLCASSLKYMNTEAFFGQGTRLTVV.

The rearrangement links TRBV7-8 to TRBJ2-6; tentatively, D is TRBD1 (5 bases). The ends were cut back, 5 bases at V and 4 bases at J, with 21 bases in the middle. CDR1 is SGHVS, CDR2 FQNEAQ, per germline. The CDR3 consists of 18 residues. CDR3 sequence: CASSTYGQGSSGANVLTF. The CDR3 region has the DNA TGTGCCAGCAGCACGTATGGGCAGGGAAGCTCCGGGGCCAACGTCCTGACTTTC.